Listed below are T cell receptor beta chains from one sample, sequenced in a study of cytomegalovirus exposure and HLA in healthy donors. The method was immunoSEQ multiplex PCR; TCRdb's version includes in-frame clones alone and lacks a portion of them. The table has 70,000 to 95,000 clones, around 76% seen once. The sequenced material came from PBMCs. The receptor source for this set is a man aged 25 to 40 in good health and CMV-seropositive. Both conserved end residues are part of each CDR3. The order of the fields is V gene, clone size, D gene, J gene, CDR3 DNA, CDR3 protein. The D gene is left open where the match is weak. Rows may omit the clone size; those that give it use once, few, many or a size class.

>TRBV28|NA|NA|TRBJ1-3
TGTGCCAGCAGTGACAAGTCCGTGATGAACACCATATATTTT
CASSDKSVMNTIYF
>TRBV28|once|NA|TRBJ2-7
TGTGCCAGCAGTTTCGCCCCTGGTGGAGGGCTTAGCGAGCAGTACTTC
CASSFAPGGGLSEQYF
>TRBV6-4|NA|TRBD1|TRBJ1-1
TGTGCCAGCAGGCGACAGGGGGGCGACACTGAAGCTTTCTTT
CASRRQGGDTEAFF
>TRBV9|NA|TRBD1|TRBJ2-3
TGTGCCAGCAGCGTAGGGACAGGGAGTGGGAGTGGTACGCAGTATTTT
CASSVGTGSGSGTQYF
>TRBV4-3|NA|NA|TRBJ2-1
TGCGCCAGCAACCAAGACGGACAGTTTAACAATGAGCAGTTCTTC
CASNQDGQFNNEQFF
>TRBV30|NA|NA|TRBJ1-2
TGTGCTTCGAGAACTACAGGGTACGGTGGCTACACCTTC
CASRTTGYGGYTF
>TRBV9|NA|NA|TRBJ2-5
TGTGCCAGCAGCGTAGACCAGGGGAGATTGGAGACCCGGTACTTC
CASSVDQGRLETRYF
>TRBV5-4|once|TRBD2|TRBJ2-3
TGTGCCAGCAGCTCAGGACTAGACCCGCCAGATACGCAGTATTTT
CASSSGLDPPDTQYF
>TRBV6-6|NA|TRBD1|TRBJ1-1
TGTGCCAGCGGACAGGGGAACACTGAAGCTTTCTTT
CASGQGNTEAFF
>TRBV4-3|medium-sized|TRBD1|TRBJ1-6
TGCGCCAGCAGCCAAGGAGGGACAGGGCACTCACCCCTCCACTTT
CASSQGGTGHSPLHF
>TRBV5-1|once|TRBD1|TRBJ1-4
TGCGCCAGCAGCTCCACCGGGACAGGGTATGAAAAACTGTTTTTT
CASSSTGTGYEKLFF
>TRBV28|NA|NA|TRBJ2-1
TGTGCCACCTCCGGGGGGCCTTCCTACAATGAGCAGTTCTTC
CATSGGPSYNEQFF
>TRBV19|few|NA|TRBJ1-5
TGTGCCAGTAGCGGTAGTTATCAGCCCCAGCATTTT
CASSGSYQPQHF
>TRBV7-9|NA|TRBD1|TRBJ2-4
TGTGCCAGCAGCTCGGGACAGCCCAAAAACATTCAGTACTTC
CASSSGQPKNIQYF
>TRBV6-4|NA|NA|TRBJ2-2
TGTGCCAGCTCCCGACAGGCCGCGAACACCGGGGAGCTGTTTTTT
CASSRQAANTGELFF
>TRBV7-2|few|NA|TRBJ2-7
TGTGCCAGCACTAGAGACCGGAGCTCCTACGAGCAGTACTTC
CASTRDRSSYEQYF
>TRBV28|NA|NA|TRBJ1-4
TGTGCCAGCAGTTTCATCAATAGGAGAGGTAATGAAAAACTGTTTTTT
CASSFINRRGNEKLFF
>TRBV4-1|few|NA|TRBJ2-7
TGCGCCAGCAGCCCCAAGGAACTGGGGGCGAGGGACGAGCAGTACTTC
CASSPKELGARDEQYF
>TRBV2|NA|NA|TRBJ1-6
TGTGCCAGCAGTGAAGCTGTACACAATAATTCACCCCTCCACTTT
CASSEAVHNNSPLHF
>TRBV4-2|NA|TRBD2|TRBJ2-7
TGTGCCAGCAGCTCGACCGGGGGGAGTCAGTACGAGCAGTACTTC
CASSSTGGSQYEQYF
>TRBV6-4|few|TRBD2|TRBJ2-5
TGTGCCAGCAGTGATGGACTAGAGGGGGAGACCCAGTACTTC
CASSDGLEGETQYF
>TRBV9|NA|TRBD2|TRBJ2-7
TGTGCCAGCAGCCCCGGGGGGAGCTACGAGCAGTACTTC
CASSPGGSYEQYF
>TRBV5-6|NA|NA|TRBJ1-2
TGTGCCAGCAGCCCACTAGGGGGCTATGGCTACACCTTC
CASSPLGGYGYTF
>TRBV7-9|NA|NA|TRBJ2-1
TGTGCCAGCAGTGGGACATTGGTGATCAATGAGCAGTTCTTC
CASSGTLVINEQFF
>TRBV18|NA|NA|TRBJ1-2
TGTGCCAGCTCACCGGCAGGGGCGGGTTCTAACTATGGCTACACCTTC
CASSPAGAGSNYGYTF
>TRBV19|few|NA|TRBJ1-1
TGTGCCAGTAGTAGGGGGGACGTAGCTTTCTTT
CASSRGDVAFF
>TRBV15|NA|TRBD1|TRBJ2-1
TGTGCCACCAGCAGAGTTGGGGACAGGGCATCCTACAATGAGCAGTTCTTC
CATSRVGDRASYNEQFF
>TRBV5-4|NA|NA|TRBJ2-7
TGTGCCAGCAGTTACCTTCGGGAGCAGTACTTC
CASSYLREQYF
>TRBV9|NA|TRBD2|TRBJ2-7
TGTGCCAGCAGCGTAGCTTCGGGGGGGGGCGTGAAATCGTACGAGCAGTACTTC
CASSVASGGGVKSYEQYF
>TRBV4-1|NA|NA|TRBJ2-5
TGCGCCAGCAGCCAAGCGGGAAATCGGGAGACCCAGTACTTC
CASSQAGNRETQYF
>TRBV5-1|NA|NA|TRBJ2-5
TGCGCCAGCAGCACCCTCCCTACAGTGAAAGAGACCCAGTACTTC
CASSTLPTVKETQYF
>TRBV6-5|few|TRBD1|TRBJ1-4
TGTGCCAGCAGTACGACAGGGGGCGATGAAAAACTGTTTTTT
CASSTTGGDEKLFF
>TRBV9|NA|NA|TRBJ2-3
TGTGCCAGCAGCGCGACCCCTTCCGTGGGCCGGATAAATACGCAGTATTTT
CASSATPSVGRINTQYF
>TRBV7-8|NA|TRBD1|TRBJ1-6
TGTGCCAGCAGCTTAGGAGGACAGGGTTATAATTCACCCCTCCACTTT
CASSLGGQGYNSPLHF
>TRBV4-1|NA|NA|TRBJ1-1
TGCGCCAGCAGCCTCGTGAACACTGAAGCTTTCTTT
CASSLVNTEAFF
>TRBV7-9|NA|TRBD1|TRBJ1-4
TGTGCCAGCAGCTTAGCGGGACAGGGCACTGAAAAACTGTTTTTT
CASSLAGQGTEKLFF
>TRBV28|NA|NA|TRBJ1-3
TGTGCCAGCAGCCGTACCTGGAGCTCTGGAAACACCATATATTTT
CASSRTWSSGNTIYF
>TRBV5-1|once|TRBD1|TRBJ2-3
TGCGCCAGCAGCTTGGCCCCGGGACAGGGGGCCACAGATACGCAGTATTTT
CASSLAPGQGATDTQYF
>TRBV4-1|NA|NA|TRBJ2-7
TGCGCCAGCAGTCAAAAACGGGGGGCGGCCTACGAGCAGTACTTC
CASSQKRGAAYEQYF
>TRBV2|once|TRBD1|TRBJ2-7
TGTGCCAGCAGTGAAGACAGGGGAGTGTCCTACGAGCAGTACTTC
CASSEDRGVSYEQYF
>TRBV10-2|NA|NA|TRBJ2-7
TGCGCCAGCAGCGGGAACTACGAGCAGTACTTC
CASSGNYEQYF
>TRBV29-1|NA|TRBD1|TRBJ1-1
TGCAGCGTTCACCGGGACAGGGGCACTGAAGCTTTCTTT
CSVHRDRGTEAFF
>TRBV4-1|NA|NA|TRBJ1-6
TGCGCCAGCAGCCAAGAATGGAGGAGCTCCTATAATTCACCCCTCCACTTT
CASSQEWRSSYNSPLHF
>TRBV28|NA|TRBD1|TRBJ2-7
TGTGCCAGCGGGACAGCAACCTACGAGCAGTACTTC
CASGTATYEQYF
>TRBV6-6|NA|TRBD1|TRBJ1-2
TGTGCCAGCAGGCCCGACAGGGGGCTTGGTGGCTACACCTTC
CASRPDRGLGGYTF
>TRBV28|once|NA|TRBJ2-7
TGTGCCAGCAATCAGGTCTGGTCATCCGAGCAGTACTTC
CASNQVWSSEQYF
>TRBV5-1|NA|NA|TRBJ2-3
TGCGCCAGCAGCTTGGGGACTCCCGGAACAGATACGCAGTATTTT
CASSLGTPGTDTQYF
>TRBV4-1|NA|TRBD2|TRBJ2-3
TGCGCCAGCAGCCCTAGCGGGGTCGGTTCTGGTACGCAGTATTTT
CASSPSGVGSGTQYF
>TRBV18|NA|NA|TRBJ2-5
TGTGCCAGCTCACCAGGCTTTTCCCAGCAAGAGACCCAGTACTTC
CASSPGFSQQETQYF
>TRBV15|few|NA|TRBJ1-5
TGTGCCACCAGCGGGGTGACAGGCCGCAATCAGCCCCAGCATTTT
CATSGVTGRNQPQHF
>TRBV5-1|NA|TRBD2|TRBJ2-1
TGCGCCAGCAGCGAACTAGCGGGGGTTTCGGAGAAGCAGTTCTTC
CASSELAGVSEKQFF
>TRBV5-1|NA|NA|TRBJ1-3
TGCGCCAGCAGCTCCCTCCTCGAGCCTGGAAACACCATATATTTT
CASSSLLEPGNTIYF